This T cell receptor (beta chain) was recorded in a study of shared clonotypes between healthy human individuals. Some clones are missing from TCRdb's copy, which holds only in-frame ones; the method was immunoSEQ multiplex PCR. The table has more than 2,000,000 clones, approximately 93% seen once. This clone appeared a few times. The germline V gene encodes CDR1 MGHDK and CDR2 SYGVNS. V was pared by 7 bases and J by 3 bases, with 12 bases between. The CDR3 is 13 residues long. The source of this sequence is a man between 18 and 35 years old in good health. Some clones in this sample may be carry-over from other donors' samples. Sequenced input: naive CD4+ T cells from PBMCs. Subset: CD45RA+ positively selected. This sequence joins TRBV25-1 and TRBJ1-1, with D hard to call. The CDR3, as DNA: TGTGCCAGCACCAACGGGGTCTACACTGAAGCTTTCTTT. Translated: CASTNGVYTEAFF.